This TCR beta chain appears in the sequencing data of a study of T cell responses to AZD1222 COVID-19 vaccine. Germline V gene lookup returns CDR1 KGHDR and CDR2 SFDVKD. V was pared by 4 bases and J by 4 bases, with 13 bases between. The CDR3 extends over 15 amino acids. Study-wide results and limits: Repertoires were obtained solely post-peak T cell response. Baseline antibody screening turned up just six seropositive AZD1222 recipients.

Details on this clone: Its antigen is unidentified.

Doses given second, at about 4 or about 12 weeks, were pooled. Method: immunoSEQ multiplex PCR; TCRdb's copy keeps in-frame clones and lacks some. The sample includes some 52,000 clones, roughly 86% seen only once; the top ten take less than 3%. This TCR came from an adult who received the AZD1222 COVID-19 vaccine. The material sequenced was peripheral blood, taken 28 days after the second AZD1222 dose. This rearrangement joins TRBV24-1 to TRBJ1-3; D remains ambiguous. The CDR3 region has the DNA TGTGCCACCAGTGACTCCCGGCGCCCCGGAAACACCATATATTTT. As protein: CATSDSRRPGNTIYF.